The 6 T cell receptor beta chains below were found in one sample sequenced in a study of identical twins. One entry per CDR3 protein results from TCRdb running MiXCR on the 5' RACE reads. Of 1.5 million to 2 million distinct CDR3 sequences in the sample, roughly 35% were seen once. Source material: cord blood. These receptor sequences come from a newborn girl in good health.

The V gene is TRBV9, the J gene TRBJ2-4, with a tentative D call TRBD2 (6 bases). CDR1 is SGDLS, CDR2 YYNGEE, per germline. The CDR3 is made up of 16 amino acids. V shed 3 bases and J shed 13 bases, with 26 bases lying between them. CDR3 in DNA: TGTGCCAGCAGCGCGGTGACGGGACTTCTGCCTCGGGAGCAGTACTTC. Protein: CASSAVTGLLPREQYF.

V usage is TRBV9 and J usage is TRBJ1-2; TRBD1 might be the D (5 bases). The V gene's germline CDR1 is SGDLS and CDR2 YYNGEE. V was cut by 0 bases and J by 4 bases, with 13 bases left in between. The CDR3 is made up of 15 amino acids. CDR3 residues: CASSVDTGSLYGYTF. The CDR3 coding sequence is TGTGCCAGCAGCGTAGATACAGGCTCTCTCTATGGCTACACCTTC. The whole variable domain, filled in from reference TRBV9 and TRBJ1-2, reads DSGVTQTPKHLITATGQRVTLRCSPRSGDLSVYWYQQSLDQGLQFLIQYYNGEERAKGNILERFSAQQFPDLHSELNLSSLELGDSALYFCASSVDTGSLYGYTFGSGTRLTVV.

Comments on this clonotype: A clone one base away is much larger, so this may be a read error. J is TRBJ2-7 and V is TRBV25-1; 7 positions agree with TRBD1. V shed 3 bases and J 0 bases; nucleotides not matched to a gene: 8. The germline V gene encodes CDR1 MGHDK and CDR2 SYGVNS. This CDR3 is 16 amino acids long. The DNA of the CDR3 is TGTGCCAGCAGTGATCATCCTCGGGACAGCTCCTACGAGCAGTACTTC. Its translation: CASSDHPRDSSYEQYF.

Only a few counts were recorded for this clonotype. This chain joins TRBV24-1 and TRBJ2-2; D uncertain. This CDR3 has 12 amino acids. CDR1 and CDR2 (germline): KGHDR, SFDVKD. V was clipped by 5 bases and J by 7 bases, with 7 bases between them. Here the CDR3 reads CATSGSGGELFF. CDR3 sequence (DNA): TGTGCCACCAGTGGTTCTGGCGGGGAGCTGTTTTTT.

This clonotype was recorded a few times. The DNA of the CDR3 is TGCGCCAGCAGCCAAGTTTGGGGGGACAGGTATAATTCACCCCTCCACTTT. This sequence encodes CASSQVWGDRYNSPLHF. V usage is TRBV4-1 and J usage is TRBJ1-6, with 8 positions matching TRBD1. The CDR3 runs 17 residues. J lost 4 bases, V lost 1 base, and 6 bases had no gene match. Looked up from germline, CDR1 is MGHRA and CDR2 is YSYEKL.

The J gene is TRBJ2-7, the V gene TRBV20-1; 8 bases fit TRBD1. This CDR3 is 14 amino acids long. The V and J ends lost 3 bases and 2 bases, in that order; junction bases with no gene match: 6. Per germline, CDR1 DFQATT and CDR2 SNEGSKA (reference sequence). The CDR3 loop is CSARFGTGTYEQYF. DNA of the CDR3: TGCAGTGCTAGGTTCGGGACAGGCACCTACGAGCAGTACTTC.